This T cell receptor beta chain was sequenced during a study of shared clonotypes between healthy human individuals (TCRdb year 2020). Context from the whole study: The cohort comprised a couple of women and a few men aged 18 to 49 years. Per donor, three plates each were used for CD4 naive and CD4 memory, two for CD8 naive, and one for CD8 memory. Blood TCR repertoires of about 5 healthy adults were deeply sequenced to estimate repertoire size and the extent of clonotype sharing between individuals. To increase sequencing depth and limit assay-specific biases, TCR repertoire library preparation and sequencing were carried out by different laboratories using diverse techniques. Leukapheresis yielded between about 0.94 and 8.9 billion PBMCs per donor. Broad study findings and their caveats: When several donors were compared, the shared fraction of clonotypes was roughly 4.8% for naive CD4, 3.5% to 4% for naive CD8, 2.3% for memory CD4, and less than 0.45% for memory CD8. Higher generation probabilities were observed for clonotypes shared by all four sorted-subset donors than for non-shared clonotypes. Naive subsets generally had larger estimated clonotype richness than memory subsets. The small number of donors limited the genetic and exposure-history diversity represented. Based on pairwise subsampling, the degree of clonotype sharing among donors was expected to be affected by sequencing depth. Even with the large sequencing depth, rarefaction of the sorted-subset datasets indicated that sequencing was incomplete. Sampling was restricted to blood, and TCR repertoires in tissue are likely to differ from TCR repertoires in blood.

As concerns this clone: The antigen this receptor binds is unknown. Per-base qualities were not stored, and no clone one base away is much larger.

The CDR3 runs 15 amino acids, cysteine and phenylalanine included. Only CDR3 DNA is held: 45 bases, read in frame from base 1. Taken from the germline V gene, the CDR1 and CDR2 loops are KGHSH and LQKENI. V drops 3 bases and J drops 3 bases, leaving 12 bases in between. TCR CDR3 regions were amplified from genomic DNA by multiplex PCR using the deep immunoSEQ assay. Genomic DNA extracted from each cell subset was distributed evenly over all wells of several immunoSEQ 96-well plates, and each plate served as one replicate. For sorted subsets, approximately 200 ng of genomic DNA, equivalent to tens of thousands of T cell genomes, went into each replicate PCR. Purified libraries were measured with a Qubit 3.0 fluorometer, size-checked on a Bioanalyzer 2100, and measured again with the KAPA Library Quantification kit. Every immunoSEQ 96-well plate was sequenced on a separate single-read 150-cycle Illumina NextSeq 550 flow cell. Turning to the authors' computational methods: Because the immunoSEQ output included only junctional sequences and no quality scores, the filtering could not be the same as the filtering used for full-length reads. Sequences were annotated with PyIR, a Python wrapper for IgBLAST v1.9, and V/J genes and CDR3 were assigned using IMGT germline references. Reads were filtered out if the reads had weak V/J assignments (E-value above 1e-6), no CDR3, stop codons, out-of-frame junctions, or ambiguous translated residues. V3J clonotypes were defined as sequences sharing the same inferred V gene, J gene, and CDR3 amino acid sequence. Percentage overlap between repertoires was calculated by dividing the number of shared unique clonotypes by the size of the smaller repertoire. Three approaches were used to assess repertoire richness: RTK rarefaction, the Chao1 estimator, and Recon v2.1 estimates of unobserved clonotypes. Generation probabilities for all TCRbeta clonotypes obtained by the gDNA method from a few donors were computed using OLGA. TCRdb stores this immuneACCESS table with in-frame sequences only. Part of the clones is absent; in the studies checked, under half of the shortfall reflects unresolved V genes, and no reason is known for the rest. The D gene and trimming were derived from the DNA, and the V and J assignments and clone size from that table. The sample records about 2.3 million clones, 85% to 95% of which are singletons. 0.3% to 0.4% of the sample rests with the top ten.

The donors were healthy, HIV-negative adults with no recently reported acute infections or vaccinations. Every donor was a Caucasian adult living in Nashville, Tennessee, USA. CD4+ T cells were enriched by magnetic negative selection; naive cells were then positively selected on CD45RA, and the negative fraction formed the memory subset. Blood was collected by leukapheresis, and PBMCs were isolated by Ficoll-Histopaque density gradient centrifugation and then cryopreserved in liquid nitrogen vapor phase. Analytical flow cytometry was used to check the purity and quantity of each magnetically sorted T cell population. Genomic DNA was isolated from each sorted fraction and quantified by UV absorbance on a Nanodrop 2000c.

The sequence derives from a young man in good health. Some clones in this sample may be carry-over from other donors' samples. The sequenced sample consisted of naive CD4+ T cells from PBMCs. In light of the paper, this sample's cell subset or site label describes: CD45RA+ positively selected. The chain is encoded by TRBV18 joined to TRBJ2-1; the D gene may be TRBD1 or TRBD2, since each aligns over 6 bases. The sequenced DNA: TGTGCCAGCTCACCGGCGGAGGGGGGCTACAATGAGCAGTTCTTC. This is translated as CASSPAEGGYNEQFF.